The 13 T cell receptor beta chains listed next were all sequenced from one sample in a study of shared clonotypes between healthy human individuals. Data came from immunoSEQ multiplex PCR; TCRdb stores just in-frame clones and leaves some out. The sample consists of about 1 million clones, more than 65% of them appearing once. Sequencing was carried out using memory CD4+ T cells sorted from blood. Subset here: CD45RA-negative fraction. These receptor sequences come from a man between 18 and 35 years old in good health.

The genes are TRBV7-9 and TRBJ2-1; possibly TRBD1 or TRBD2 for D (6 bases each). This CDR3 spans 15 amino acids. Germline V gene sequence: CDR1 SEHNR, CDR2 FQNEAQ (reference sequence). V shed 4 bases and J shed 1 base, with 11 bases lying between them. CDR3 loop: CASSSGATSYNEQFF. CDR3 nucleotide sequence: TGTGCCAGCAGCTCGGGGGCTACTTCCTACAATGAGCAGTTCTTC.

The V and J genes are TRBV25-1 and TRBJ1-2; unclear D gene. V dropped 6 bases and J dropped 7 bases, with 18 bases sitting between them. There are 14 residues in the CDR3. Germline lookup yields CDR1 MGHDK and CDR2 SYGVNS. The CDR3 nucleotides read TGTGCCAGCAGGGACGGAGGCGCTGGGGTTGGCTACACCTTC. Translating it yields CASRDGGAGVGYTF.

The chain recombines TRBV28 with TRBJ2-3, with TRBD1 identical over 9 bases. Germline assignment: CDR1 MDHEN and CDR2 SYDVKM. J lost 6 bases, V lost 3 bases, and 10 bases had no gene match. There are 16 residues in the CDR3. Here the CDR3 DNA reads TGTGCCAGCAGTTTGCGGGGACAGGGCCAGACGGATACGCAGTATTTT. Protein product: CASSLRGQGQTDTQYF.

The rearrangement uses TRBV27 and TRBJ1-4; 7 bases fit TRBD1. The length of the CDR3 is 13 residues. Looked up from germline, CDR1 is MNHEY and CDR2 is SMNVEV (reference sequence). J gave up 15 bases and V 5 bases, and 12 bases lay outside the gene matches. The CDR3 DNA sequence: TGTGCCAGCAGTACCCAACGACAGGGAGCATTGTTTTTT. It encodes CASSTQRQGALFF.

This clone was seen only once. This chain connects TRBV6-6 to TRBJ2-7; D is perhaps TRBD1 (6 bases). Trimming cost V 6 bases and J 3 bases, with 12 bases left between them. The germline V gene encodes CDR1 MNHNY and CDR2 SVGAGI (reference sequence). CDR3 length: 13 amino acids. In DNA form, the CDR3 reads TGTGCCAGCAGCAGGACAGTAGGCTACGAGCAGTACTTC. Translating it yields CASSRTVGYEQYF.

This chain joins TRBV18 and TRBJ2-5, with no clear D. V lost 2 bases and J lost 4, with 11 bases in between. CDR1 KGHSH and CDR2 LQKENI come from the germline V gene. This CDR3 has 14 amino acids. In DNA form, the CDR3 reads TGTGCCAGCTCACCAGCAGTAAATGGAGAGACCCAGTACTTC. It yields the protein CASSPAVNGETQYF. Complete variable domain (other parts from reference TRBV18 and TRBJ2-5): NAGVMQNPRHLVRRRGQEARLRCSPMKGHSHVYWYRQLPEEGLKFMVYLQKENIIDESGMPKERFSAEFPKEGPSILRIQQVVRGDSAAYFCASSPAVNGETQYFGPGTRLLVL.

The CDR3 nucleotides read TGTGCCACCAAAGGGGGTTTCGCCACCGGGGAGCTGTTTTTT. As protein: CATKGGFATGELFF. J is TRBJ2-2 and V is TRBV6-5, with D maybe TRBD1 (6 bases). Trimming removed 10 bases at V and 4 bases at J, with 16 bases between. CDR3 length equals 14 residues. The germline V gene encodes CDR1 MNHEY and CDR2 SVGAGI.

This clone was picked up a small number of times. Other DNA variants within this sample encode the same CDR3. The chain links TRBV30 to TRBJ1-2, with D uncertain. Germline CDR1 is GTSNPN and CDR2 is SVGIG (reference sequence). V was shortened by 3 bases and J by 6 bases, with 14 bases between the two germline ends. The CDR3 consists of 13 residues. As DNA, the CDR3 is TGTGCCTGGAGCCCGGCCGAGGGAAATGGCTACACCTTC. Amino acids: CAWSPAEGNGYTF.

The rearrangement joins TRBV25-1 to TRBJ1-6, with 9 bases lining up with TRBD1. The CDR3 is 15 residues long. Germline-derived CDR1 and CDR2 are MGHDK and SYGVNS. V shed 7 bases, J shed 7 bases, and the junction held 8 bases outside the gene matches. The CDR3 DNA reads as TGTGCCAGCAAGGGGACAGGGTCTTTGAATTCACCCCTCCACTTT. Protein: CASKGTGSLNSPLHF.

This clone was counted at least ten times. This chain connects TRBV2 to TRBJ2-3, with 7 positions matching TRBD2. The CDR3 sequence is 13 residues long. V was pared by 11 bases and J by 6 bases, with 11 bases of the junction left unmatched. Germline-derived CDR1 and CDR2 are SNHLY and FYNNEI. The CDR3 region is CAQSGGGADTQYF. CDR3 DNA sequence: TGTGCCCAAAGTGGGGGAGGGGCGGATACGCAGTATTTT.

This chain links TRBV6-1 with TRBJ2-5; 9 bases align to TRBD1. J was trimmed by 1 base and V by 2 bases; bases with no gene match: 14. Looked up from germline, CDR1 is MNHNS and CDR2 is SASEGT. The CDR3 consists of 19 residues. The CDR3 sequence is CASSERTGGARGAQETQYF. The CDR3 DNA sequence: TGTGCCAGCAGTGAAAGAACAGGGGGCGCGAGGGGTGCCCAAGAGACCCAGTACTTC.

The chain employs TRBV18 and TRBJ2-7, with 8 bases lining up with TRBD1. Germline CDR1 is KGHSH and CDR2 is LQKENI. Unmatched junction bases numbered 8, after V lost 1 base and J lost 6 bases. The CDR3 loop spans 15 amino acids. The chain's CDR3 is CASSPRQGALSEQYF. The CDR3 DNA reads TGTGCCAGCTCACCACGGCAGGGGGCCCTCAGCGAGCAGTACTTC.

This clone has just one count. The CDR3 is CASSYAKDSVYGYTF. The DNA for the CDR3 is TGTGCCAGCAGTTACGCTAAGGACAGCGTCTATGGCTACACCTTC. The chain uses TRBV6-6 and TRBJ1-2; a weak D match, TRBD1 (6 bases). The CDR3 sequence is 15 residues long. V lost 2 bases and J lost 4, with 14 bases in between. CDR1 and CDR2 from the germline V gene are MNHNY and SVGAGI (reference sequence).